One and the same sample provided the 5 T cell receptor beta chains below, sequenced in a study of T cell repertoires in cytomegalovirus infection. TCRdb fed the reads into MiXCR, producing one record per CDR3 protein. The top ten clones hold roughly a quarter of a sample with approximately 500,000 distinct CDR3 sequences, more than 15% of them seen once. Sequencing was done on a sample of CD8+ T cells from PBMCs. The receptors originated from a human donor in good health (CMV status not recorded). Some clones in this sample may be carry-over from other donors' samples.

The chain uses TRBV13 and TRBJ2-1, with 8 bases fitting TRBD2. V lost 0 bases and J lost 4; bases outside the gene matches: 8. This CDR3 region has 17 residues. Germline values: CDR1 PRHDT, CDR2 FYEKMQ (reference sequence). The CDR3 is CASSLGRIGGAYNEQFF. In DNA form, the CDR3 reads TGTGCCAGCAGCTTAGGCCGTATCGGGGGGGCTTACAATGAGCAGTTCTTC.

The chain has TRBV4-1 and TRBJ2-3; TRBD2 aligns across 9 bases. Germline loops: CDR1 MGHRA, CDR2 YSYEKL. The CDR3 runs 15 residues. J lost 2 bases, V lost 4 bases, and 4 bases had no gene match. The CDR3 is CASSRTSGPTDTQYF. In DNA form, the CDR3 reads TGCGCCAGCAGCCGAACTAGCGGGCCCACAGATACGCAGTATTTT.

The rearrangement joins TRBV5-1 to TRBJ2-1; D is possibly TRBD1 (6 bases). CDR1 is SGHRS and CDR2 is YFSETQ in the germline V gene. The CDR3 extends over 15 amino acids. Trimming left V 4 bases short and J 0 bases short, with 11 bases between. This CDR3 reads CASSPQGPSYNEQFF. The CDR3 DNA follows: TGCGCCAGCAGCCCTCAGGGGCCCTCCTACAATGAGCAGTTCTTC.

This clonotype has at least ten counts. The CDR3 loop is CASNPGSSYEQYF. In DNA form, the CDR3 reads TGTGCCAGCAACCCCGGGAGCAGCTACGAGCAGTACTTC. This chain uses TRBV12-3 or TRBV12-4 with TRBJ2-7; the D gene is possibly TRBD2 (6 bases). The CDR3 loop spans 13 amino acids. V dropped 7 bases and J dropped 3 bases, with 13 bases sitting between them.

On this clonotype itself: One end of the junction varies from germline; a read error may be responsible. J is TRBJ2-1 and V is TRBV28, with 7 bases identical to TRBD2. CDR3 length: 11 residues. Germline V gene data show CDR1 as MDHEN and CDR2 as SYDVKM. The CDR3 DNA is TGTGCCAGCCGGGACTACAATAAGCAGTTCTTC. Protein sequence: CASRDYNKQFF.